What follows are 4 T cell receptor beta chains derived from one specimen sequenced in a study of blood T cell repertoires in COVID-19. This table comes from immunoSEQ multiplex PCR, and its TCRdb copy is limited to in-frame clones, with some not included. The repertoire holds approximately 260,000 clones, approximately 85% seen once, with about 11% in the top ten. Sequencing used peripheral blood. The receptors come from a woman in her 70s with acute or convalescent COVID-19.

The V gene is TRBV5-1, the J gene TRBJ1-4; TRBD1 matches 7 bases. Germline CDR1 is SGHRS and CDR2 is YFSETQ. The CDR3 consists of 15 residues. V shed 4 bases, J shed 5 bases, and the junction held 8 bases outside the gene matches. The CDR3 DNA reads as TGCGCCAGCAGCGCGACGGGACAGAAAAATGAAAAACTGTTTTTT. This encodes CASSATGQKNEKLFF.

CDR3 nucleotide sequence: TGTGCCAGCAGTTCCGACAGGGTGGCTGGGGCCAACGTCCTGACTTTC. Residues: CASSSDRVAGANVLTF. The chain uses TRBV6-5 and TRBJ2-6; 7 bases agree with TRBD1. The CDR3 spans 16 residues. Germline V gene data show CDR1 as MNHEY and CDR2 as SVGAGI. J was trimmed by 2 bases and V by 4 bases; bases with no gene match: 5.

This clone was observed a few times. The CDR3 nucleotides read TGTGCCAGCAGCTTCAGGGGGCTGACTAATGAAAAACTGTTTTTT. Translating gives CASSFRGLTNEKLFF. The chain carries TRBV7-2 and TRBJ1-4, with 8 bases matching TRBD1. The CDR3 extends over 15 amino acids. V gave up 3 bases and J gave up 2 bases; unmatched junction bases: 2. The germline V gene encodes CDR1 SGHTA and CDR2 FQGNSA.

Points on this clone: The sample contains more than one DNA sequence encoding this CDR3. The chain uses TRBV30 and TRBJ1-3, with unresolved D. Germline CDR1 GTSNPN, CDR2 SVGIG (reference sequence). The CDR3 is 13 residues long. V was cut by 2 bases and J by 2 bases, with 7 bases left in between. CDR3 DNA: TGTGCCTGGAGTCCGGGAGCTGGAAACACCATATATTTT. This encodes CAWSPGAGNTIYF.